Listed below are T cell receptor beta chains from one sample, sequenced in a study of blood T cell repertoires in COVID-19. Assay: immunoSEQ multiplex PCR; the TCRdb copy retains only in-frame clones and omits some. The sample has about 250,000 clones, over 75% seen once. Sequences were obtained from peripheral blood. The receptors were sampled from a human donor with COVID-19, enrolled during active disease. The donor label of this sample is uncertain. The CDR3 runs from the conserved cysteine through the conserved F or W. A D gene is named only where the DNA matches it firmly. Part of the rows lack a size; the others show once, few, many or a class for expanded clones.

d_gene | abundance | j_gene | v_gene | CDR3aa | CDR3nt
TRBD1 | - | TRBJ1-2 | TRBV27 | CASSTTTGAGYTF | TGTGCCAGCAGTACCACGACAGGGGCCGGCTACACCTTC
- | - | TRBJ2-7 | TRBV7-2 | CASSLGRVPHEQYF | TGTGCCAGCAGCTTAGGGAGGGTTCCACACGAGCAGTACTTC
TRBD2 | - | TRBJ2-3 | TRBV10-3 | CAIRGREGTDTQYF | TGTGCCATCAGGGGGCGGGAGGGCACAGATACGCAGTATTTT
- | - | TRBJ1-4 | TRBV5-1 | CASSFGQSFGEKLFF | TGCGCCAGCAGCTTCGGACAGTCCTTCGGTGAAAAACTGTTTTTT
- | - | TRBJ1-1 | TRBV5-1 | CASSLLPGDRVNTEAFF | TGCGCCAGCAGCTTGCTACCAGGGGATCGGGTGAACACTGAAGCTTTCTTT
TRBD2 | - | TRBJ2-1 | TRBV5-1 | CASSFGTSGNNEQFF | TGCGCCAGCAGCTTTGGGACTAGCGGCAACAATGAGCAGTTCTTC
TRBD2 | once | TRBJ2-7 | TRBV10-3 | CAISSVAGGPGEEEQYF | TGTGCCATCAGTTCTGTAGCGGGAGGGCCGGGGGAGGAAGAGCAGTACTTC
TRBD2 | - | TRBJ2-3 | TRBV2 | CASSEIRLAGADTQYF | TGTGCCAGCAGTGAAATTAGACTAGCGGGAGCGGATACGCAGTATTTT
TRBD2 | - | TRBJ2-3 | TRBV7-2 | CASRPGLAGTDTQYF | TGTGCCAGCAGACCTGGACTAGCGGGCACAGATACGCAGTATTTT
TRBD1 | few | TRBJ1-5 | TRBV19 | CASTWDRAQPQHF | TGTGCCAGTACTTGGGACAGGGCCCAGCCCCAGCATTTT
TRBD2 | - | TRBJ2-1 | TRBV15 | CATSRVAGPYNEQFF | TGTGCCACCAGCAGAGTAGCGGGCCCCTACAATGAGCAGTTCTTC
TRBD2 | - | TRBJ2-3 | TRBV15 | CATSRELAGRAGTDTQYF | TGTGCCACCAGCAGAGAACTAGCGGGAAGAGCGGGCACAGATACGCAGTATTTT
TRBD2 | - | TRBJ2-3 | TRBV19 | CASSPLAGGTDTQYF | TGTGCCAGTAGTCCATTAGCGGGAGGCACAGATACGCAGTATTTT
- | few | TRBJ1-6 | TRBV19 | CASSPTGGGESPLHF | TGTGCCAGTAGTCCGACGGGGGGGGGCGAATCACCCCTCCACTTT
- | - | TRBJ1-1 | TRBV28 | CASSFMWRQNLYEAFF | TGTGCCAGCAGTTTTATGTGGAGGCAGAATCTTTATGAAGCTTTCTTT
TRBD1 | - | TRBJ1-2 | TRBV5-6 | CASSPVIGTGRSGYTF | TGTGCCAGCAGCCCGGTTATCGGGACAGGGCGAAGTGGCTACACCTTC
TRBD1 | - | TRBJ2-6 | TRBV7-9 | CASSLFETGSSGANVLTF | TGTGCCAGCAGCTTATTCGAGACAGGGTCTTCTGGGGCCAACGTCCTGACTTTC
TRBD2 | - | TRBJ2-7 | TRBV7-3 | CASSLTGNSGSYEQYF | TGTGCCAGCAGCTTAACAGGGAATAGCGGGAGTTACGAGCAGTACTTC
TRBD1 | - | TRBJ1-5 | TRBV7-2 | CASSLRQGDQPQHF | TGTGCCAGCAGCTTACGACAGGGAGACCAGCCCCAGCATTTT
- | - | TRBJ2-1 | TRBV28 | CASNSIGTPLTGLYNEQFF | TGTGCCAGCAACTCAATCGGGACTCCCCTAACGGGTCTGTACAATGAGCAGTTCTTC
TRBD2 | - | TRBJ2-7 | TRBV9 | CASSASLAGVAEQYF | TGTGCCAGCAGCGCCTCACTAGCGGGAGTTGCCGAGCAGTACTTC
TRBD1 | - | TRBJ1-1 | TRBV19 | CASRGLGQGKNTEAFF | TGTGCCAGTAGAGGCTTGGGACAGGGAAAGAACACTGAAGCTTTCTTT
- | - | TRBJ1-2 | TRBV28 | CASGRAPYGYTF | TGTGCCAGCGGCAGGGCCCCCTATGGCTACACCTTC
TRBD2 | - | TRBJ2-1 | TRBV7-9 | CASSLGLGEGSYNEQFF | TGTGCCAGCAGCTTAGGGTTGGGGGAGGGCTCTTACAATGAGCAGTTCTTC
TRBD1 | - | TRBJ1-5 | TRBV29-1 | CSTRTGGDQPQHF | TGCAGCACGAGGACAGGGGGGGATCAGCCCCAGCATTTT
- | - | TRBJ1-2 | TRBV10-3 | CAISEDRGRENGYTF | TGTGCCATCAGTGAGGATCGGGGAAGGGAGAATGGCTACACCTTC
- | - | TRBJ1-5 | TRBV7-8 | CASSLGAENQPQHF | TGTGCCAGCAGCTTAGGGGCAGAAAATCAGCCCCAGCATTTT
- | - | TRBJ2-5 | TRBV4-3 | CASSQDTGKETQYF | TGCGCCAGCAGCCAAGATACGGGAAAGGAGACCCAGTACTTC
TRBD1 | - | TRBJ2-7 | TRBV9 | CASSVQGADEQYF | TGTGCCAGCAGCGTACAGGGGGCGGACGAGCAGTACTTC
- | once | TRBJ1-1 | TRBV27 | CASSPSRVNTEAFF | TGTGCCAGCAGTCCCTCGAGGGTGAACACTGAAGCTTTCTTT
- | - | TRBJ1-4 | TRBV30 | CAWSVRYSGVGEEKLFF | TGTGCCTGGAGTGTTAGGTATTCGGGAGTCGGTGAGGAAAAACTGTTTTTT
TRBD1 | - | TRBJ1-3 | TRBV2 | CASQGAGNTIYF | TGTGCCAGCCAGGGGGCCGGAAACACCATATATTTT
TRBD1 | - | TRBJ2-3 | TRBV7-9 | CASSATGEATQYF | TGTGCCAGCAGCGCGACAGGGGAGGCTACGCAGTATTTT
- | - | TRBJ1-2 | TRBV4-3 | CASSQEWKGAQGYTF | TGCGCCAGCAGCCAAGAGTGGAAAGGGGCGCAGGGCTACACCTTC
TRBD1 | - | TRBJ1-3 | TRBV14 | CASSQVRQGWGNTIYF | TGTGCCAGCAGCCAAGTCCGACAGGGATGGGGAAACACCATATATTTT
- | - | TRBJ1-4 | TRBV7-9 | CASSIPGSQMMFF | TGTGCCAGCAGCATCCCCGGGAGCCAGATGATGTTTTTT
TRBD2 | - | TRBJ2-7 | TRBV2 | CASSGLAGLYEQYF | TGTGCCAGCAGTGGACTAGCGGGTTTGTACGAGCAGTACTTC